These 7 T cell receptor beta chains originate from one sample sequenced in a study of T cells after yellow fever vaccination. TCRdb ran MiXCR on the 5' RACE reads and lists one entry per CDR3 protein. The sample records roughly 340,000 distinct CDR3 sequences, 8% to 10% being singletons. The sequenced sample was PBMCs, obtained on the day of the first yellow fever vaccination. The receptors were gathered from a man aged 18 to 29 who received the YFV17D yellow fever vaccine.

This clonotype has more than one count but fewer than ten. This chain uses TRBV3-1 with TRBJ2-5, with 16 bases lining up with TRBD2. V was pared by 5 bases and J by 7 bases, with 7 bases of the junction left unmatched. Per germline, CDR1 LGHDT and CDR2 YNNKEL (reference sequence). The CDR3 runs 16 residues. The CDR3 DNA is TGTGCCAGCAGCTGGGGGACTAGCGGGGGGGCAGGGACCCAGTACTTC. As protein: CASSWGTSGGAGTQYF.

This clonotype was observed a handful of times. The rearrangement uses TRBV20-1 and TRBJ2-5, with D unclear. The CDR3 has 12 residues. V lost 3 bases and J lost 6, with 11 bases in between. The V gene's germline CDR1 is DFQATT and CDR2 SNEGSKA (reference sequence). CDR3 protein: CSASQSTQTQYF. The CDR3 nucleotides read TGCAGTGCTAGTCAATCTACCCAGACCCAGTACTTC.

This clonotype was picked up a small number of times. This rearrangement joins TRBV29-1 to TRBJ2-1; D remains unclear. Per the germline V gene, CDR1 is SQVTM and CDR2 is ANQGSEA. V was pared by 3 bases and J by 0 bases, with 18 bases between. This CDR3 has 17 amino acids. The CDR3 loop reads CSVDARSWNSSYNEQFF. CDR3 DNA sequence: TGCAGCGTTGATGCTCGGAGCTGGAATAGCTCCTACAATGAGCAGTTCTTC.

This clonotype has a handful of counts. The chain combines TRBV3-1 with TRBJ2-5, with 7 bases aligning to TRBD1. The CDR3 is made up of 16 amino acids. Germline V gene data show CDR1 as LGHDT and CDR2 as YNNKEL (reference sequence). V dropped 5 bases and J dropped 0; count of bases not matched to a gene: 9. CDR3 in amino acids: CASSWGQYWYQETQYF. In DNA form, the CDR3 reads TGTGCCAGCAGCTGGGGACAGTATTGGTACCAAGAGACCCAGTACTTC.

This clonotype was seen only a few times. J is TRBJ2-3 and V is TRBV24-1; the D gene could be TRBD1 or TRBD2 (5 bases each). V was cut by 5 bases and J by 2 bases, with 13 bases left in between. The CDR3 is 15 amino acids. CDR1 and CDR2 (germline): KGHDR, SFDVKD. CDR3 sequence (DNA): TGTGCCACCAGTGTTGGGGGTCGGGACACAGATACGCAGTATTTT. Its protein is CATSVGGRDTDTQYF.

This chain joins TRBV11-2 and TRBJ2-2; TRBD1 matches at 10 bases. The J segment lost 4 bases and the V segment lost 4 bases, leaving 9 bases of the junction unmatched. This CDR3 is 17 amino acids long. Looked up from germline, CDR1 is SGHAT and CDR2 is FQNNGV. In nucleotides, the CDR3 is TGTGCCAGCAGCTCCTTCCGGGACAGGGGTCGCACCGGGGAGCTGTTTTTT. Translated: CASSSFRDRGRTGELFF.

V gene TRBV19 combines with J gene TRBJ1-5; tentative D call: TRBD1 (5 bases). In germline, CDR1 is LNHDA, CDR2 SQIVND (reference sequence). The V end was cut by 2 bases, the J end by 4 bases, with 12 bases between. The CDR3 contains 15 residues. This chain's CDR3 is CASSIPGRLNQPQHF. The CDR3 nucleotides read TGTGCCAGTAGTATACCGGGACGGCTAAATCAGCCCCAGCATTTT.